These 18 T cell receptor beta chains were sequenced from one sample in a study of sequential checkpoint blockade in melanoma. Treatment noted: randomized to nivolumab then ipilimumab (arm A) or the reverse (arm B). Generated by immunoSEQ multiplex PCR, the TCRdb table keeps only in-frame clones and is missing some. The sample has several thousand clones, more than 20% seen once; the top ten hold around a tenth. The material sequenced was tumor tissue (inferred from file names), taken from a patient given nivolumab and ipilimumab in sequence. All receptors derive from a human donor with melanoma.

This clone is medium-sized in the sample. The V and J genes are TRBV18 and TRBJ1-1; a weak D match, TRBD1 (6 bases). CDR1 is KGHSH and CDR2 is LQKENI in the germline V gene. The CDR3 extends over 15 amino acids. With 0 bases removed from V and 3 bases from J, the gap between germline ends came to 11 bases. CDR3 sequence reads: CASSPPGAQDTEAFF. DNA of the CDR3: TGTGCCAGCTCACCACCGGGGGCGCAGGACACTGAAGCTTTCTTT.

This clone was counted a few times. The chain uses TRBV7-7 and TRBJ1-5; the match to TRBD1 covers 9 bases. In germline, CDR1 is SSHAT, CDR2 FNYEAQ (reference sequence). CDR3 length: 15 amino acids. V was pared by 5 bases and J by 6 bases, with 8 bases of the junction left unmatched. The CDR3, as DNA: TGTGCCAGCAGCCCCGGGACAGGGATGGGTCAGCCCCAGCATTTT. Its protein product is CASSPGTGMGQPQHF.

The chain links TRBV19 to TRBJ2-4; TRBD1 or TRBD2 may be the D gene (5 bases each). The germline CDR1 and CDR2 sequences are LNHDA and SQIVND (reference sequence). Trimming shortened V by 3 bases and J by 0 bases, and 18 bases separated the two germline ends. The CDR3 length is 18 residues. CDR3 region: CASSIRLRGVSAKNIQYF. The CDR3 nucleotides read TGTGCCAGTAGTATTCGTTTGAGAGGGGTCTCAGCCAAAAACATTCAGTACTTC.

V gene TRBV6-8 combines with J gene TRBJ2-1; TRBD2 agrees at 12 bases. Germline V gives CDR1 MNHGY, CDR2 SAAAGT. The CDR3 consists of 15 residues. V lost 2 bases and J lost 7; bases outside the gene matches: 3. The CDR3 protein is CASSYRLAGVNEQFF. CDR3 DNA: TGTGCCAGCAGTTACCGACTAGCGGGGGTTAATGAGCAGTTCTTC.

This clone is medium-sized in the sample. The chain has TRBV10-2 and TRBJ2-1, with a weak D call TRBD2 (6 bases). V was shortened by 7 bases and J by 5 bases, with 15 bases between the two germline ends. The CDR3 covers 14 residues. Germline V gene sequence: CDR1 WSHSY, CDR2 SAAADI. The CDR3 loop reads CASTRSREDNEQFF. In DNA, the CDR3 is TGCGCCAGCACAAGGTCCAGGGAGGACAATGAGCAGTTCTTC.

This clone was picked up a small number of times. The CDR3 region is CASSASILAGGQETQYF. CDR3 in DNA: TGCGCCAGCAGCGCATCGATCCTAGCGGGGGGCCAAGAGACCCAGTACTTC. This rearrangement joins TRBV5-1 to TRBJ2-5; TRBD2 aligns across 11 bases. V trimming: 4 bases; J trimming: 1 base; junction bases outside the gene matches: 9. Germline loops: CDR1 SGHRS, CDR2 YFSETQ. The CDR3 consists of 17 residues. The whole variable domain, remainder taken from reference TRBV5-1 and TRBJ2-5, is KAGVTQTPRYLIKTRGQQVTLSCSPISGHRSVSWYQQTPGQGLQFLFEYFSETQRNKGNFPGRFSGRQFSNSRSEMNVSTLELGDSALYLCASSASILAGGQETQYFGPGTRLLVL.

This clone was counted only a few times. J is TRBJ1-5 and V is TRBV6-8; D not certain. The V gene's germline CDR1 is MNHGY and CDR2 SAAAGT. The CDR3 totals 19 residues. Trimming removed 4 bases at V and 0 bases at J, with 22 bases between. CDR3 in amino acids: CASSSSPPDIAGSNQPQHF. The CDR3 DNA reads TGTGCCAGCAGTTCATCTCCCCCCGACATTGCAGGTAGCAATCAGCCCCAGCATTTT.

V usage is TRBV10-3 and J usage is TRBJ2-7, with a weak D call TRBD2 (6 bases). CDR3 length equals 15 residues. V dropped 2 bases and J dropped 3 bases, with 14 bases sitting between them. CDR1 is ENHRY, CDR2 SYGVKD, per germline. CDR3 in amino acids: CAISEMGGKGYEQYF. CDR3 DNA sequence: TGTGCCATCAGTGAGATGGGGGGAAAGGGCTACGAGCAGTACTTC.

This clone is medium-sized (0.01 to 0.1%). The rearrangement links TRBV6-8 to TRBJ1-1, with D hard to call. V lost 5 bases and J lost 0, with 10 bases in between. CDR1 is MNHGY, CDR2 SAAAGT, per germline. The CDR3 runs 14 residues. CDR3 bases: TGTGCCAGCAGTACCCCTCAAGTGAACACTGAAGCTTTCTTT. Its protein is CASSTPQVNTEAFF.

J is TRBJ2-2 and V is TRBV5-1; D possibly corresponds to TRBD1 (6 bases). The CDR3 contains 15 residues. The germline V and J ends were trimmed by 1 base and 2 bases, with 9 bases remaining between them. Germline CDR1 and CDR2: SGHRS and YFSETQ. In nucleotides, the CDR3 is TGCGCCAGCAGCTTGTTACAGGGAAACACCGGGGAGCTGTTTTTT. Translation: CASSLLQGNTGELFF.

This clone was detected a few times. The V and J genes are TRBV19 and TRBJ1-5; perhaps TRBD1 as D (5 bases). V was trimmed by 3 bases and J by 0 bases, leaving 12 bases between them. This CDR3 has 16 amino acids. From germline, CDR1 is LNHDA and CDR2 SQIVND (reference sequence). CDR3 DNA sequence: TGTGCCAGTAGTATCTACCAGGGCAATAGCAATCAGCCCCAGCATTTT. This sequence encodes CASSIYQGNSNQPQHF.

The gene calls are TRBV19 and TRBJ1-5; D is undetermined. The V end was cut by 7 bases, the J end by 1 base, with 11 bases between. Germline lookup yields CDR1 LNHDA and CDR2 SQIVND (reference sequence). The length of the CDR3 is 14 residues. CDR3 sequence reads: CASKFGTSNQPQHF. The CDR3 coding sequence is TGTGCCAGTAAGTTCGGAACCAGCAATCAGCCCCAGCATTTT.

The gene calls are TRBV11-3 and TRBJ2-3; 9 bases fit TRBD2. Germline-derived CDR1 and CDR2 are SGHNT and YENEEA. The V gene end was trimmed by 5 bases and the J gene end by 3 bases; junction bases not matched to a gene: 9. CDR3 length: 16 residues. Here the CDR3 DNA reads TGTGCCAGCAGCCCCTGGCGGGGGGGCCTAACAGATACGCAGTATTTT. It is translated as CASSPWRGGLTDTQYF.

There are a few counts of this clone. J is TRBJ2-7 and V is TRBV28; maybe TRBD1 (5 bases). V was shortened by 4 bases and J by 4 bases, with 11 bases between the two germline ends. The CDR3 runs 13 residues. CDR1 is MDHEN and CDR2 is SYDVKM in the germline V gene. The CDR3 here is CASSSGLGYEQYF. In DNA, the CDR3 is TGTGCCAGCAGTTCAGGGTTAGGGTACGAGCAGTACTTC.

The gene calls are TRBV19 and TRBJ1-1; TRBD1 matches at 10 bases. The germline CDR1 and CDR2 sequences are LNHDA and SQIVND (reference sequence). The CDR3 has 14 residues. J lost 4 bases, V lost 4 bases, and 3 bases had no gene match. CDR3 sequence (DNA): TGTGCCAGTAGTAAGACAGGGGGCCGCACTGAAGCTTTCTTT. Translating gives CASSKTGGRTEAFF.

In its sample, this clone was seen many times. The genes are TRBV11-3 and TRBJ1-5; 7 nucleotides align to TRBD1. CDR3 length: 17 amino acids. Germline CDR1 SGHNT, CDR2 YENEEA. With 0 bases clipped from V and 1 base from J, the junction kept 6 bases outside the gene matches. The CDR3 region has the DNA TGTGCCAGCAGCTTAGAGGGGGCAGGGGGGAGCAATCAGCCCCAGCATTTT. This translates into CASSLEGAGGSNQPQHF.

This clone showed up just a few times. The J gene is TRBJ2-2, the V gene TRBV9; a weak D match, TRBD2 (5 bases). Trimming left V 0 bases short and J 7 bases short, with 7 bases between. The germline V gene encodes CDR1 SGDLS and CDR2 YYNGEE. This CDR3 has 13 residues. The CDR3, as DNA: TGTGCCAGCAGCGTAGTTACTAGCGGGGAGCTGTTTTTT. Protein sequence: CASSVVTSGELFF.

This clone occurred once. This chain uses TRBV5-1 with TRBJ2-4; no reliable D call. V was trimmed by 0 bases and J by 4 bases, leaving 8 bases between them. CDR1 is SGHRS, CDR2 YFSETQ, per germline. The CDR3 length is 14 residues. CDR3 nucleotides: TGCGCCAGCAGCTTGGGACACGGGAAAAACATTCAGTACTTC. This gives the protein CASSLGHGKNIQYF.